This T cell receptor beta chain is drawn from a study of response to subunit inactivated influenza vaccine. Findings and limits, study-wide: The authors suggested that few new T cells are recruited per seasonal influenza vaccination.

TCRdb re-derived calls from the RT-PCR reads in MiXCR, one entry per CDR3 protein. The sample records 300,000 to 350,000 distinct CDR3 sequences, approximately 20% being singletons. CDR3 length equals 17 residues. The germline gives CDR1 MDHEN, CDR2 SYDVKM. Trimming shortened V by 2 bases and J by 2 bases, and 19 bases separated the two germline ends. To note about this clonotype: The antigen is undetermined.

The sequences come from PBMCs from blood, collected less than 22 months after vaccination. This rearrangement joins TRBV28 to TRBJ2-7; D gene uncertain. The TCR originated in a man in his fifties or sixties who received an inactivated influenza vaccine. CDR3 nucleotide sequence: TGTGCCAGCAGTTTAGGTCATTGGGGTGTTGTAACCTACGAGCAGTACTTC. Amino acid sequence: CASSLGHWGVVTYEQYF.